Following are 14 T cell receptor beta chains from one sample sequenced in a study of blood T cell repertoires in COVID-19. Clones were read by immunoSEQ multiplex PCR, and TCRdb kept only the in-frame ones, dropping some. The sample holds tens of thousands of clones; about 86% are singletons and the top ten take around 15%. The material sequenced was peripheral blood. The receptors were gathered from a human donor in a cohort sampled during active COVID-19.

The DNA of the CDR3 is TGTGCCAGCAGCTTGGGCTTCGAGACCCAGTACTTC. As protein: CASSLGFETQYF. The rearrangement uses TRBV11-3 and TRBJ2-5; D is unclear. The CDR3 covers 12 residues. Germline V gene data show CDR1 as SGHNT and CDR2 as YENEEA. V gave up 3 bases and J gave up 5 bases, with 7 bases separating them. Together with reference TRBV11-3 and TRBJ2-5, the CDR3 gives the full variable domain: EAGVVQSPRYKIIEKKQPVAFWCNPISGHNTLYWYLQNLGQGPELLIRYENEEAVDDSQLPKDRFSAERLKGVDSTLKIQPAELGDSAVYLCASSLGFETQYFGPGTRLLVL.

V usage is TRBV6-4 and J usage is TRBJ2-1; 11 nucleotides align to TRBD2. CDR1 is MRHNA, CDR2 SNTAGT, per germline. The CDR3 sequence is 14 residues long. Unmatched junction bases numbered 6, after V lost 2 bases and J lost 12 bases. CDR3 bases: TGTGCCAGCAGTGACCCGAATACTAGCGGGGGGCAGTTCTTC. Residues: CASSDPNTSGGQFF.

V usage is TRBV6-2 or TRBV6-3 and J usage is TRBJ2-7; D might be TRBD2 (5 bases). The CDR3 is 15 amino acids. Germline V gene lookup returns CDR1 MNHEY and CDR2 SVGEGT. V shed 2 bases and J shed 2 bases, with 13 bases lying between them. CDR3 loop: CASSYGGLSAYEQYF. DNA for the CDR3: TGTGCCAGCAGTTACGGTGGACTCTCGGCCTACGAGCAGTACTTC.

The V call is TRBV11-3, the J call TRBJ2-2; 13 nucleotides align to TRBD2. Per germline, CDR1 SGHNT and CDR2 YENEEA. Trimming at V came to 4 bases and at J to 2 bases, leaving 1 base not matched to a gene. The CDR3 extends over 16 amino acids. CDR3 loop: CASSSGLAGNTGELFF. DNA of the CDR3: TGTGCCAGCAGCTCGGGACTAGCGGGAAACACCGGGGAGCTGTTTTTT.

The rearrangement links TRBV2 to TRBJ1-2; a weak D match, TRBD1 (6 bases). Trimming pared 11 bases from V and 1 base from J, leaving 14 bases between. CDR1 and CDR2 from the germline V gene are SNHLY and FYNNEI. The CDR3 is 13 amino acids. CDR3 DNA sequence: TGTGCCGGAAGGACAGACCTTAACTATGGCTACACCTTC. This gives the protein CAGRTDLNYGYTF.

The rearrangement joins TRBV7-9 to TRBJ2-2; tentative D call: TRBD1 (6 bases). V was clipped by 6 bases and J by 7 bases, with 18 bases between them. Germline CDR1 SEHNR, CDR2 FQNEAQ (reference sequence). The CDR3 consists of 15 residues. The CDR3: CASRDTGTLFGELFF. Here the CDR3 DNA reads TGTGCCAGCAGGGATACCGGGACACTGTTCGGGGAGCTGTTTTTT. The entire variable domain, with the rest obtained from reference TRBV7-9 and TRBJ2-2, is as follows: DTGVSQNPRHKITKRGQNVTFRCDPISEHNRLYWYRQTLGQGPEFLTYFQNEAQLEKSRLLSDRFSAERPKGSFSTLEIQRTEQGDSAMYLCASRDTGTLFGELFFGEGSRLTVL.

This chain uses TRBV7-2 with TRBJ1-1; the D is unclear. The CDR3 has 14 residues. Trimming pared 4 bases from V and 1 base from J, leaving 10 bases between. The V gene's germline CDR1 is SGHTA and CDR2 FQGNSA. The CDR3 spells CASSSGTKNTEAFF. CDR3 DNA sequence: TGTGCCAGCAGCTCGGGAACAAAGAACACTGAAGCTTTCTTT.

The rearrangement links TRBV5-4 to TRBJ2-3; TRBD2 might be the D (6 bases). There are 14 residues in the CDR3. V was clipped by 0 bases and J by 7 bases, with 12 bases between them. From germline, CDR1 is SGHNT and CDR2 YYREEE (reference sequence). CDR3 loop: CASSLGWEEYTQYF. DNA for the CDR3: TGTGCCAGCAGCTTGGGGTGGGAGGAATATACGCAGTATTTT.

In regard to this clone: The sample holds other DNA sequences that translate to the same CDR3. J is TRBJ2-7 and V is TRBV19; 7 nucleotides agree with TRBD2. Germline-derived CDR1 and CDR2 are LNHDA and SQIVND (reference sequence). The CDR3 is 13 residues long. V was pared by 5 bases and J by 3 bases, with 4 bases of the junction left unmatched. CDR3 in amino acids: CASSPGGGYEQYF. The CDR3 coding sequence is TGTGCCAGTAGTCCGGGGGGAGGCTACGAGCAGTACTTC.

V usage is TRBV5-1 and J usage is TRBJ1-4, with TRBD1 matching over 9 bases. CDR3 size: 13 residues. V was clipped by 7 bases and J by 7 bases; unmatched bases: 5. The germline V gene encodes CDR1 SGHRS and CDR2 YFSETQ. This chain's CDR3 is CASSTGGGEKLFF. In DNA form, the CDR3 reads TGCGCCAGCTCCACAGGGGGCGGTGAAAAACTGTTTTTT. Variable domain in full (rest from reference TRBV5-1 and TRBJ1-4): KAGVTQTPRYLIKTRGQQVTLSCSPISGHRSVSWYQQTPGQGLQFLFEYFSETQRNKGNFPGRFSGRQFSNSRSEMNVSTLELGDSALYLCASSTGGGEKLFFGSGTQLSVL.

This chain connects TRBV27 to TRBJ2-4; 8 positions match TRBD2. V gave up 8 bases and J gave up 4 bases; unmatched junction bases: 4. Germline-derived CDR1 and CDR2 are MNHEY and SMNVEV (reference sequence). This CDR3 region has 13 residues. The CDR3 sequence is CASRLAGKNIQYF. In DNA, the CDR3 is TGTGCCAGCCGTCTAGCGGGTAAAAACATTCAGTACTTC.

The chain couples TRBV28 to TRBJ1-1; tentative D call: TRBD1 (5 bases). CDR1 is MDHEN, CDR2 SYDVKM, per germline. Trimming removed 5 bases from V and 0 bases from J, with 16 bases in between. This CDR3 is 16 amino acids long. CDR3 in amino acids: CASSHGGDGLNTEAFF. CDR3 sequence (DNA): TGTGCCAGCAGTCATGGAGGGGACGGCTTGAACACTGAAGCTTTCTTT.

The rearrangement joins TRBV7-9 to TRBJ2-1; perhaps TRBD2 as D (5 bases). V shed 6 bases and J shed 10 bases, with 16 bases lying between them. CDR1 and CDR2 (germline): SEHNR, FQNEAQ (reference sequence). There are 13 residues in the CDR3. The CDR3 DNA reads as TGTGCCAGCAGGCTCTCCGTAGCGCCAGAGCAGTTCTTC. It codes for CASRLSVAPEQFF. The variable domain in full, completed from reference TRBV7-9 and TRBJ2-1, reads DTGVSQNPRHKITKRGQNVTFRCDPISEHNRLYWYRQTLGQGPEFLTYFQNEAQLEKSRLLSDRFSAERPKGSFSTLEIQRTEQGDSAMYLCASRLSVAPEQFFGPGTRLTVL.

In nucleotides, the CDR3 is TGTGCCAGCAGCTTCCGGGACAGGGTTTCACCCCTCCACTTT. This codes for CASSFRDRVSPLHF. This chain connects TRBV5-5 to TRBJ1-6, with 9 bases that match TRBD1. CDR1 and CDR2 (germline): SGHKS, YYEKEE (reference sequence). The junction had 3 bases not matched to a gene; V was cut back by 2 bases and J by 9 bases. This CDR3 contains 14 residues.